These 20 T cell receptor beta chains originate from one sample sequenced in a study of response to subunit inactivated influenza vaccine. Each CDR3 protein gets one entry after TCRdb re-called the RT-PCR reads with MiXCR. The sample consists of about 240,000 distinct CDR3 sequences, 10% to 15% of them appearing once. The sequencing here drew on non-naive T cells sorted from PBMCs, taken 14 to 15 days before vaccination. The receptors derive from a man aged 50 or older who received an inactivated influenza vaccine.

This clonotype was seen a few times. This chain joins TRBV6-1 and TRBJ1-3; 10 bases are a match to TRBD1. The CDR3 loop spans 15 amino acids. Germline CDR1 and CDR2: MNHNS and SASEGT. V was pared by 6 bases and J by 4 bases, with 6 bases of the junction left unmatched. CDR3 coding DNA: TGTGCCAGCAGCAGACAGGGGGCAGGAGGAAACACCATATATTTT. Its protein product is CASSRQGAGGNTIYF.

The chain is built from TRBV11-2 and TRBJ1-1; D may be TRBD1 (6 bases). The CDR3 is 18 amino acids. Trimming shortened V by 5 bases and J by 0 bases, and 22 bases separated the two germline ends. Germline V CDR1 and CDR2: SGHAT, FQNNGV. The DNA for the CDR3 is TGTGCCAGCAGCCCAGGACAGTTCTTAACTGGCATGAACACTGAAGCTTTCTTT. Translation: CASSPGQFLTGMNTEAFF.

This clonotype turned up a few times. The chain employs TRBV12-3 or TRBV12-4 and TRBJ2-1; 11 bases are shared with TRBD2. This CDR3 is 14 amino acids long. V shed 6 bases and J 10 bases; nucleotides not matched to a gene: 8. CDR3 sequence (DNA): TGTGCCAGCAGGTTGACTAGCGGGGTGTACGAGCAGTTCTTC. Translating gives CASRLTSGVYEQFF.

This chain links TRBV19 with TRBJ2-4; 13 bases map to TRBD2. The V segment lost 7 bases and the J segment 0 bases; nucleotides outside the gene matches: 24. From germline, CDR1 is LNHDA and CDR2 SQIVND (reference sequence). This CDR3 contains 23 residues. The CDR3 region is CASMVTYSVGTSGTRLAKNIQYF. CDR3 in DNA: TGTGCCAGTATGGTGACCTATTCCGTAGGGACTAGCGGGACCCGTCTAGCCAAAAACATTCAGTACTTC.

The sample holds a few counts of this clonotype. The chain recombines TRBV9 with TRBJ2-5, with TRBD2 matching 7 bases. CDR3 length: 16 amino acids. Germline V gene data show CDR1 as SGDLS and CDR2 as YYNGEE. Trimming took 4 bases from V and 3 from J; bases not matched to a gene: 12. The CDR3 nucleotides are TGTGCCAGCAGCTTAAGACCTAGCGGAGGGAAAGAGACCCAGTACTTC. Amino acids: CASSLRPSGGKETQYF.

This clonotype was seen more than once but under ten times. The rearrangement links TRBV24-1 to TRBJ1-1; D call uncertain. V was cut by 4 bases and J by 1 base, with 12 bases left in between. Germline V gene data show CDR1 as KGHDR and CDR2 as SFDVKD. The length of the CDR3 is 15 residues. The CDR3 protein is CATSEYREPNTEAFF. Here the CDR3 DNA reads TGTGCCACCAGTGAGTACCGGGAGCCGAACACTGAAGCTTTCTTT.

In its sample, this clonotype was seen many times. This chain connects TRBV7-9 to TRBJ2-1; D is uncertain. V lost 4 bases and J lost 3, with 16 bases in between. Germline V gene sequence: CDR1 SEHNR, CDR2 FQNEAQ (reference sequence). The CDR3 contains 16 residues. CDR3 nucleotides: TGTGCCAGCAGCTCCGCGGAGCGATATGGCTACAATGAGCAGTTCTTC. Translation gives CASSSAERYGYNEQFF.

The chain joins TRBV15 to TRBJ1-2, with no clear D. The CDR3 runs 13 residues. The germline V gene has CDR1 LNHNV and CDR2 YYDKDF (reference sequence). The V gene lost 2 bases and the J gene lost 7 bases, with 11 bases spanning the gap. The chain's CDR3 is CATSRYPDGGYTF. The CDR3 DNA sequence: TGTGCCACCAGCAGATACCCAGACGGTGGCTACACCTTC. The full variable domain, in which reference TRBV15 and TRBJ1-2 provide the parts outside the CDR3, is DAMVIQNPRYQVTQFGKPVTLSCSQTLNHNVMYWYQQKSSQAPKLLFHYYDKDFNNEADTPDNFQSRRPNTSFCFLDIRSPGLGDTAMYLCATSRYPDGGYTFGSGTRLTVV.

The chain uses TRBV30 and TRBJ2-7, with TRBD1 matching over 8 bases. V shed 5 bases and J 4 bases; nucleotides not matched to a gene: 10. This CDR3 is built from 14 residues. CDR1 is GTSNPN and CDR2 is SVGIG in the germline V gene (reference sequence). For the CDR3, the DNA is TGTGCCTGGGACAGGGGCCCGGCAGGTTACGAGCAGTACTTC. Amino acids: CAWDRGPAGYEQYF.

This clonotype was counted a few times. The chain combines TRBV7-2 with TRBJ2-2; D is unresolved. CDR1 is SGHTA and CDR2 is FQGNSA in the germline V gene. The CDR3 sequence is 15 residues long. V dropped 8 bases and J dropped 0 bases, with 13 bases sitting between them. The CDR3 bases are TGTGCCAGCCAGGAAGGCCGCCCGAACACCGGGGAGCTGTTTTTT. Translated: CASQEGRPNTGELFF. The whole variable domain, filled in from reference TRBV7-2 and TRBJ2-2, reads GAGVSQSPSNKVTEKGKDVELRCDPISGHTALYWYRQSLGQGLEFLIYFQGNSAPDKSGLPSDRFSAERTGGSVSTLTIQRTQQEDSAVYLCASQEGRPNTGELFFGEGSRLTVL.

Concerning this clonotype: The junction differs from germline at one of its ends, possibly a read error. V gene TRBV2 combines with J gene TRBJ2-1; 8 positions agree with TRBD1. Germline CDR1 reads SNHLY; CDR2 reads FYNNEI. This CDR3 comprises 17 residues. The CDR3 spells CASSEGEWDRIYNQQFF. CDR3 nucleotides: TGTGCCAGCAGTGAAGGGGAGTGGGACAGGATCTACAATCAGCAGTTCTTC.

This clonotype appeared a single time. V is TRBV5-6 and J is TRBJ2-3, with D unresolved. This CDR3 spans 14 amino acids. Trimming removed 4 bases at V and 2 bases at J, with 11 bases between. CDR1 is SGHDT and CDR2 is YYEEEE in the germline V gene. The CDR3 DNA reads TGTGCCAGCAGCCTCAGTGCTAACACAGATACGCAGTATTTT. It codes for CASSLSANTDTQYF.

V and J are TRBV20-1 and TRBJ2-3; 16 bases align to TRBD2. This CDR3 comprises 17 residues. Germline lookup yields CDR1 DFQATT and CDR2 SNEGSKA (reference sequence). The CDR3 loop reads CCAKGTSGRAGTDTQYF. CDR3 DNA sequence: TGCTGCGCTAAAGGGACTAGCGGGAGGGCCGGAACAGATACGCAGTATTTT.

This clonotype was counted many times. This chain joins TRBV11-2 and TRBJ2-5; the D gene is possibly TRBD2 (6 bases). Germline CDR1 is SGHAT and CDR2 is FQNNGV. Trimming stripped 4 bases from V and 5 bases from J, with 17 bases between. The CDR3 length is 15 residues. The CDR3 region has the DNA TGTGCCAGCAGCTCCAATAGCGGAGGGGTGGAGACCCAGTACTTC. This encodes CASSSNSGGVETQYF.

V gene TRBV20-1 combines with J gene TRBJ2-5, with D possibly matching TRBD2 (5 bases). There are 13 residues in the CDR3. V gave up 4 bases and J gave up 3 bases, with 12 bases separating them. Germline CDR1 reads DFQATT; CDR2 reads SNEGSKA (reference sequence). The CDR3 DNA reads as TGCAGTGCTATCCCACTAGTGGAAGAGACCCAGTACTTC. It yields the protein CSAIPLVEETQYF.

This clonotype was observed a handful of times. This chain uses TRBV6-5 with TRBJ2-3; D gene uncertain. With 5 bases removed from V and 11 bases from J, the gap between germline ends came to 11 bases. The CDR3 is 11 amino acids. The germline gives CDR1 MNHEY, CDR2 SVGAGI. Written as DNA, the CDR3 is TGTGCCAGCAGTCCCGGGTGGGGGCAGTATTTT. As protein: CASSPGWGQYF.

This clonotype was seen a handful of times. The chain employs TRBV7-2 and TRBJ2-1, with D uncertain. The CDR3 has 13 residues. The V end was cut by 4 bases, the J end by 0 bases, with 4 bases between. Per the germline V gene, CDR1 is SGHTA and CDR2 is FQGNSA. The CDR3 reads CASSWSSYNEQFF. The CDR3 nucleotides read TGTGCCAGCAGCTGGAGCTCCTACAATGAGCAGTTCTTC. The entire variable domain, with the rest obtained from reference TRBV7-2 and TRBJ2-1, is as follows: GAGVSQSPSNKVTEKGKDVELRCDPISGHTALYWYRQSLGQGLEFLIYFQGNSAPDKSGLPSDRFSAERTGGSVSTLTIQRTQQEDSAVYLCASSWSSYNEQFFGPGTRLTVL.

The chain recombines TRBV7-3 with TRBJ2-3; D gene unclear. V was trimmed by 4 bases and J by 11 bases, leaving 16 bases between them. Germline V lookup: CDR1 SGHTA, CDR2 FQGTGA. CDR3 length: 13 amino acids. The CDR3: CASSSPVGSKQYF. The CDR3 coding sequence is TGTGCCAGCAGCTCCCCAGTGGGTAGCAAGCAGTATTTT.

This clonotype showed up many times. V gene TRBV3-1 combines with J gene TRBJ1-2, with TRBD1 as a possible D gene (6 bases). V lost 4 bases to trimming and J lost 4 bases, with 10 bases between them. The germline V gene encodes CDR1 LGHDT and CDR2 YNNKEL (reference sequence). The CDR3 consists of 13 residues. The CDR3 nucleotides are TGTGCCAGCAGCCCGGGGGCTCTCTATGGCTACACCTTC. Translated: CASSPGALYGYTF. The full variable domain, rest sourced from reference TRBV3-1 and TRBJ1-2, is DTAVSQTPKYLVTQMGNDKSIKCEQNLGHDTMYWYKQDSKKFLKIMFSYNNKELIINETVPNRFSPKSPDKAHLNLHINSLELGDSAVYFCASSPGALYGYTFGSGTRLTVV.

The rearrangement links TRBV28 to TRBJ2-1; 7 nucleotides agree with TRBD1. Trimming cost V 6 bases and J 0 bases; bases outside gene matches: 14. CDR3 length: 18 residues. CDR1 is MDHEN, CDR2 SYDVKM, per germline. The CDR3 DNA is TGTGCCAGCAGAACCACCGGGACAGCACGTATCTCCTACAATGAGCAGTTCTTC. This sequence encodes CASRTTGTARISYNEQFF.